Listed below are T cell receptor beta chains from one sample, sequenced in a study of cytomegalovirus exposure and HLA in healthy donors. The data were produced by immunoSEQ multiplex PCR, yet TCRdb's version contains in-frame clones alone and is incomplete. Here the sample spans some 150,000 clones, over 70% being singletons. The sequenced sample was PBMCs. These receptors all stem from a male donor in good health and CMV-seronegative. CDR3s include the opening cysteine and the closing phenylalanine or tryptophan. Each record gives: CDR3 protein, CDR3 DNA, D gene, J gene, V gene, clone size. A D gene is named only where the DNA matches it firmly. Clone size appears in some rows only: once, few, many, or a class for an expanded clone.

CDR3aa: CASSPRVTGQPQHF
CDR3nt: TGTGCCAGCAGTCCCAGGGTGACAGGGCAGCCCCAGCATTTT
d_gene: TRBD1
j_gene: TRBJ1-5
v_gene: TRBV28
abundance: NA

CDR3aa: CASSQGPGEAEAFF
CDR3nt: TGCGCCAGCAGCCAAGGGCCGGGGGAGGCTGAAGCTTTCTTT
d_gene: NA
j_gene: TRBJ1-1
v_gene: TRBV4-1
abundance: NA

CDR3aa: CAWSVDRRNEQFF
CDR3nt: TGTGCCTGGAGTGTAGACCGCAGGAATGAGCAGTTCTTC
d_gene: NA
j_gene: TRBJ2-1
v_gene: TRBV30
abundance: NA

CDR3aa: CASSKEGTPNTGELFF
CDR3nt: TGTGCCAGCAGCAAAGAGGGGACACCGAACACCGGGGAGCTGTTTTTT
d_gene: NA
j_gene: TRBJ2-2
v_gene: TRBV21-1
abundance: NA

CDR3aa: CASSLGLIGKQYF
CDR3nt: TGTGCCAGCAGCTTAGGACTCATCGGTAAGCAGTACTTC
d_gene: NA
j_gene: TRBJ2-7
v_gene: TRBV7-2
abundance: NA

CDR3aa: CSSSRQDRGPQHF
CDR3nt: TGTTCCAGCAGCCGACAGGACCGGGGGCCCCAGCATTTT
d_gene: NA
j_gene: TRBJ1-5
v_gene: TRBV7-9
abundance: few

CDR3aa: CASSVQGAPSGNTIYF
CDR3nt: TGTGCCAGCAGCGTACAGGGGGCGCCATCTGGAAACACCATATATTTT
d_gene: TRBD1
j_gene: TRBJ1-3
v_gene: TRBV9
abundance: once

CDR3aa: CASTSTLSTEAFF
CDR3nt: TGTGCCAGCACCTCAACCCTATCTACTGAAGCTTTCTTT
d_gene: NA
j_gene: TRBJ1-1
v_gene: TRBV6-5
abundance: NA

CDR3aa: CASSSGTGWGDTQYF
CDR3nt: TGTGCCAGCAGCTCCGGGACAGGGTGGGGAGATACGCAGTATTTT
d_gene: TRBD1
j_gene: TRBJ2-3
v_gene: TRBV5-8
abundance: NA

CDR3aa: CASSQEEKQREKLFF
CDR3nt: TGCGCCAGCAGCCAAGAGGAGAAACAAAGGGAAAAACTGTTTTTT
d_gene: NA
j_gene: TRBJ1-4
v_gene: TRBV4-3
abundance: NA

CDR3aa: CAITGMDRGNTEAFF
CDR3nt: TGTGCCATTACAGGGATGGACAGGGGGAACACTGAAGCTTTCTTT
d_gene: NA
j_gene: TRBJ1-1
v_gene: TRBV21-1
abundance: NA

CDR3aa: CASSQPTLTVRNTEAFF
CDR3nt: TGCGCCAGCAGCCAACCTACGCTGACAGTTCGAAACACTGAAGCTTTCTTT
d_gene: NA
j_gene: TRBJ1-1
v_gene: TRBV4-1
abundance: NA

CDR3aa: CASSLTGQGSYEQYF
CDR3nt: TGTGCCAGCAGCTTAACGGGGCAGGGGTCTTACGAGCAGTACTTC
d_gene: NA
j_gene: TRBJ2-7
v_gene: TRBV7-3
abundance: NA

CDR3aa: CASTGSPAYEQYF
CDR3nt: TGCGCCAGCACGGGGTCCCCCGCCTACGAGCAGTACTTC
d_gene: NA
j_gene: TRBJ2-7
v_gene: TRBV5-1
abundance: NA

CDR3aa: CASSIGGFTNEQFF
CDR3nt: TGTGCCAGTAGTATCGGAGGGTTTACCAATGAGCAGTTCTTC
d_gene: NA
j_gene: TRBJ2-1
v_gene: TRBV19
abundance: NA

CDR3aa: CASSLHREVTNTQYF
CDR3nt: TGTGCCAGCAGCTTACACAGGGAAGTTACGAATACGCAGTATTTT
d_gene: NA
j_gene: TRBJ2-3
v_gene: TRBV7-8
abundance: NA

CDR3aa: CASSAGDRSYEQYF
CDR3nt: TGTGCCAGCAGTGCGGGGGACCGCTCCTACGAGCAGTACTTC
d_gene: NA
j_gene: TRBJ2-7
v_gene: TRBV6-1
abundance: NA

CDR3aa: CASSEDREVGYTF
CDR3nt: TGTGCCAGCAGTGAGGACAGGGAAGTAGGCTACACCTTC
d_gene: TRBD1
j_gene: TRBJ1-2
v_gene: TRBV2
abundance: NA

CDR3aa: CAWRSRGYEQYF
CDR3nt: TGTGCCTGGAGATCAAGGGGGTACGAGCAGTACTTC
d_gene: NA
j_gene: TRBJ2-7
v_gene: TRBV30
abundance: NA

CDR3aa: CASHGGNFQPQHF
CDR3nt: TGTGCCAGCCACGGAGGGAACTTCCAGCCCCAGCATTTT
d_gene: NA
j_gene: TRBJ1-5
v_gene: TRBV2
abundance: NA

CDR3aa: CASSVEGAPGNTIYF
CDR3nt: TGTGCCAGCAGCGTAGAGGGGGCCCCTGGAAACACCATATATTTT
d_gene: TRBD1
j_gene: TRBJ1-3
v_gene: TRBV9
abundance: NA

CDR3aa: CASSEMTSGGLTDTQYF
CDR3nt: TGTGCCAGCAGCGAAATGACTAGCGGGGGCCTCACAGATACGCAGTATTTT
d_gene: TRBD2
j_gene: TRBJ2-3
v_gene: TRBV13
abundance: once

CDR3aa: CASSSDRVNGYTF
CDR3nt: TGTGCCAGCAGTTCGGACAGGGTGAATGGCTACACCTTC
d_gene: TRBD1
j_gene: TRBJ1-2
v_gene: TRBV7-9
abundance: NA

CDR3aa: CASSSTGTGAYEQYF
CDR3nt: TGTGCCAGTAGTTCTACCGGGACAGGGGCATACGAGCAGTACTTC
d_gene: TRBD1
j_gene: TRBJ2-7
v_gene: TRBV19
abundance: NA

CDR3aa: CASSQGQGGNEQFF
CDR3nt: TGCGCCAGCAGCCAAGGACAGGGGGGGAATGAGCAGTTCTTC
d_gene: TRBD1
j_gene: TRBJ2-1
v_gene: TRBV4-1
abundance: NA

CDR3aa: CASSWSWPYEQYF
CDR3nt: TGTGCCAGCAGTTGGTCCTGGCCTTACGAGCAGTACTTC
d_gene: NA
j_gene: TRBJ2-7
v_gene: TRBV28
abundance: NA

CDR3aa: CASSQGSFGQGASGYTF
CDR3nt: TGTGCCAGCAGCCAAGGATCCTTCGGACAGGGGGCAAGCGGCTACACCTTC
d_gene: TRBD1
j_gene: TRBJ1-2
v_gene: TRBV14
abundance: NA

CDR3aa: CASSFGEAGVTDTQYF
CDR3nt: TGTGCCAGCAGCTTTGGCGAAGCGGGGGTGACAGATACGCAGTATTTT
d_gene: TRBD2
j_gene: TRBJ2-3
v_gene: TRBV7-2
abundance: few

CDR3aa: CASSLGPGTGGAYEQYF
CDR3nt: TGTGCTAGCAGCTTAGGTCCCGGGACAGGGGGCGCCTACGAGCAGTACTTC
d_gene: TRBD1
j_gene: TRBJ2-7
v_gene: TRBV7-7
abundance: NA